Each of the 14 T cell receptor beta chains below was sequenced from the same sample in a study of early T cells in non-severe SARS-CoV-2 infection. TCRdb reprocessed the 5' RACE reads with MiXCR, giving one entry per CDR3 protein. Among about 83,000 distinct CDR3 sequences listed, roughly an eighth were seen once. Source material: whole blood. The receptor set was obtained from an adult who was a healthcare worker with PCR-confirmed SARS-CoV-2 infection or an uninfected control (not recorded which).

This clonotype was detected ten times or more. The chain uses TRBV9 and TRBJ2-2; no definite D call. The CDR3 runs to 15 residues. Trimming left V 0 bases short and J 1 base short, with 7 bases between. Germline V gene lookup returns CDR1 SGDLS and CDR2 YYNGEE. CDR3 sequence reads: CASSVAGMNTGELFF. CDR3 DNA: TGTGCCAGCAGCGTAGCTGGCATGAACACCGGGGAGCTGTTTTTT.

This chain joins TRBV5-1 and TRBJ1-2; D possibly corresponds to TRBD1 (6 bases). V was shortened by 2 bases and J by 1 base, with 12 bases between the two germline ends. Germline assignment: CDR1 SGHRS and CDR2 YFSETQ. The CDR3 is made up of 15 amino acids. The CDR3 protein is CASSFGGALNYGYTF. The CDR3 region has the DNA TGCGCCAGCAGCTTCGGGGGCGCCCTTAACTATGGCTACACCTTC.

V usage is TRBV6-1 and J usage is TRBJ2-5; 11 bases map to TRBD2. The germline gives CDR1 MNHNS, CDR2 SASEGT. CDR3 length: 15 residues. Germline trimming cut 6 bases from V and 1 base from J; bases unmatched to any gene: 4. The CDR3 DNA reads as TGTGCCAGCAGGGCTAGCGGGGGGATCCAAGAGACCCAGTACTTC. It translates to CASRASGGIQETQYF.

This clonotype was seen at least ten times. This chain connects TRBV7-8 to TRBJ2-3, with 8 bases lining up with TRBD2. Germline CDR1 SGHVS, CDR2 FQNEAQ. The CDR3 runs to 17 residues. Trimming removed 4 bases from V and 3 bases from J; junction bases left unmatched: 12. The CDR3 is CASSSSRLASSTDTQYF. The CDR3 bases are TGTGCCAGCAGCTCTTCCCGACTAGCGTCCAGTACAGATACGCAGTATTTT.

Many counts were recorded for this clonotype. This chain joins TRBV12-3 or TRBV12-4 and TRBJ2-3, with 7 bases identical to TRBD2. The J segment lost 4 bases and the V segment lost 10 bases, leaving 8 bases of the junction unmatched. CDR3 length equals 13 residues. CDR3 sequence reads: CAISSGGSDTQYF. CDR3 nucleotides: TGTGCCATCTCGTCGGGGGGTTCAGATACGCAGTATTTT.

The rearrangement uses TRBV6-6 and TRBJ2-7, with D uncertain. The germline gives CDR1 MNHNY, CDR2 SVGAGI (reference sequence). The CDR3 length is 11 residues. V gave up 1 base and J gave up 4 bases, with 2 bases separating them. CDR3 in DNA: TGTGCCAGCAGTTACTTGTACGAGCAGTACTTC. It specifies CASSYLYEQYF.

This clonotype showed up many times. The chain combines TRBV6-1 with TRBJ1-2; tentatively, D is TRBD1 (5 bases). The CDR3 runs 13 residues. Looked up from germline, CDR1 is MNHNS and CDR2 is SASEGT. V gave up 8 bases and J gave up 2 bases, with 12 bases separating them. The CDR3, as DNA: TGTGCCAGCGGGGCAGGCCTGAACTATGGCTACACCTTC. It yields the protein CASGAGLNYGYTF.

The chain carries TRBV12-3 or TRBV12-4 and TRBJ2-1; 7 bases agree with TRBD2. This CDR3 is built from 15 residues. The V gene end was trimmed by 1 base and the J gene end by 2 bases; junction bases not matched to a gene: 2. CDR3 sequence: CASSLDGGTYNEQFF. The DNA for the CDR3 is TGTGCCAGCAGTTTAGACGGGGGGACCTACAATGAGCAGTTCTTC.

This clonotype appeared many times. V is TRBV2 and J is TRBJ2-3; D ambiguous. Germline loops: CDR1 SNHLY, CDR2 FYNNEI. This CDR3 region has 15 residues. The ends were cut back, 3 bases at V and 1 base at J, with 11 bases in the middle. The chain's CDR3 is CASSDISSGTDTQYF. CDR3 DNA: TGTGCCAGCAGTGATATAAGCTCCGGCACAGATACGCAGTATTTT.

The chain combines TRBV29-1 with TRBJ1-3; perhaps TRBD1 as D (6 bases). CDR1 and CDR2 (germline): SQVTM, ANQGSEA. Trimming removed 0 bases at V and 8 bases at J, with 17 bases between. CDR3 length equals 15 residues. In DNA form, the CDR3 reads TGCAGCGTTGAAGATGGGGGCAGGGGACGGGACACCATATATTTT. Amino acid sequence: CSVEDGGRGRDTIYF.

The sample holds a few counts of this clonotype. This chain joins TRBV20-1 and TRBJ1-2; the D gene is possibly TRBD1 (5 bases). Germline loops: CDR1 DFQATT, CDR2 SNEGSKA (reference sequence). Trimming left V 0 bases short and J 0 bases short, with 11 bases between. The CDR3 contains 15 residues. Here the CDR3 reads CSARDSRRANYGYTF. In nucleotides, the CDR3 is TGCAGTGCTAGAGATTCGCGCAGGGCTAACTATGGCTACACCTTC.

This clonotype was counted ten times or more. The chain joins TRBV11-2 to TRBJ2-7; D unclear. This CDR3 is 15 amino acids long. Germline CDR1 is SGHAT and CDR2 is FQNNGV. V was trimmed by 5 bases and J by 4 bases, leaving 18 bases between them. The CDR3 sequence is CASSPVGWEGYEQYF. In DNA, the CDR3 is TGTGCCAGCAGCCCAGTTGGTTGGGAAGGGTACGAGCAGTACTTC.

This clonotype was observed many times. V usage is TRBV30 and J usage is TRBJ2-7; possible D gene TRBD1, 6 bases. There are 14 residues in the CDR3. V lost 2 bases and J 5 bases, leaving 16 bases between the germline ends. Germline assignment: CDR1 GTSNPN and CDR2 SVGIG (reference sequence). CDR3 sequence (DNA): TGTGCCTGGAGTTTCACAGGGTTCCTCGACGAGCAGTACTTC. Amino acid sequence: CAWSFTGFLDEQYF.

This sequence joins TRBV7-9 and TRBJ2-5; D remains ambiguous. CDR3 length: 14 amino acids. The V and J ends lost 3 bases and 2 bases respectively, with 10 bases between them. Germline CDR1 SEHNR, CDR2 FQNEAQ (reference sequence). CDR3 sequence reads: CASSFLLPQETQYF. CDR3 coding DNA: TGTGCCAGCAGCTTCTTGCTCCCTCAAGAGACCCAGTACTTC.